The clone carrying this T cell receptor beta chain was observed once. The target antigen is unknown. This CDR3 is built from 11 residues. The germline V and J ends were trimmed by 3 bases and 5 bases, with 4 bases remaining between them. Germline CDR1 and CDR2: ENHRY and SYGVKD. Libraries were prepared by immunoSEQ multiplex PCR; TCRdb keeps only in-frame clonotypes and omits some of them. The table shows around 95,000 clones, with 75% to 95% occurring only once. The data stem from a study of siplizumab effects on memory and regulatory T cells. Study-wide findings and caveats: Sequences below about 10^-5 frequency were poorly captured, limiting mapping of alloreactive clones. Roughly 80-96% of proliferating CD4+ or CD8+ clones lacked an assignable naive or memory phenotype.

The sample comprised CD4+ T cells sorted from blood. This sequence joins TRBV10-3 and TRBJ2-5; no definite D call. This TCR derives from a human donor in good health. The CDR3 protein is CAISEGETQYF. The CDR3 DNA reads TGTGCCATCAGTGAAGGGGAGACCCAGTACTTC.